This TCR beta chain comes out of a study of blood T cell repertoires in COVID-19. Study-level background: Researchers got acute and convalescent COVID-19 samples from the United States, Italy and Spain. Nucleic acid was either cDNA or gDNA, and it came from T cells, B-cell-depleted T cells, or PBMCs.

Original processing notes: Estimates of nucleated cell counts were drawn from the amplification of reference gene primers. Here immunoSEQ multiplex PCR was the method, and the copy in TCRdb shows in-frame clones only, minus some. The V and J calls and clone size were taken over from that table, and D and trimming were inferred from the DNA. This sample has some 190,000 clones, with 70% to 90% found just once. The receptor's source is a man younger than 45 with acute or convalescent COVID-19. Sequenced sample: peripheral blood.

The CDR3 bases are TGCGCCAGCAGCCTAGCACCGAGCTCCTACAATGAGCAGTTCTTC. Its translation: CASSLAPSSYNEQFF. The chain combines TRBV4-1 with TRBJ2-1; D ambiguous. Germline lookup yields CDR1 MGHRA and CDR2 YSYEKL. Trimming stripped 4 bases from V and 0 bases from J, with 10 bases between. The CDR3 has 15 amino acids.